These T cell receptor beta chains were read from a single sample in a study of beta chain features in type 1 diabetes. Using immunoSEQ multiplex PCR, the repertoire was profiled, and TCRdb retains in-frame clones only, with some absent. The table shows about 220,000 clones, with 11% occurring only once. Sequenced: central memory CD4+ T cells from blood. These receptors all stem from a man aged 18 to 29 in good health. The CDR3 runs from the conserved cysteine through the conserved F or W. The D gene is left open where the match is weak. The size of a clone is reported for some rows only, either as once, few or many, or as a class for expanded clones.

D gene: TRBD2
V gene: TRBV5-6
J gene: TRBJ2-1
clone size: NA
CDR3 protein: CASSRGLAAYNEQFF
CDR3 DNA: TGTGCCAGCAGCCGGGGACTAGCGGCCTACAATGAGCAGTTCTTC

D gene: NA
V gene: TRBV29-1
J gene: TRBJ2-5
clone size: few
CDR3 protein: CSGGGDRGGETQYF
CDR3 DNA: TGCAGCGGTGGAGGGGACCGGGGAGGAGAGACCCAGTACTTC

D gene: NA
V gene: TRBV4-1
J gene: TRBJ2-5
clone size: few
CDR3 protein: CASSQEGGWETQYF
CDR3 DNA: TGCGCCAGCAGCCAAGAAGGTGGGTGGGAGACCCAGTACTTC

D gene: TRBD1
V gene: TRBV6-5
J gene: TRBJ2-7
clone size: few
CDR3 protein: CASSSPDRGEQYF
CDR3 DNA: TGTGCCAGCAGTTCGCCTGACAGGGGCGAGCAGTACTTC

D gene: NA
V gene: TRBV19
J gene: TRBJ2-2
clone size: few
CDR3 protein: CASTALRDTNTGELFF
CDR3 DNA: TGTGCCAGTACTGCCCTCCGGGACACGAACACCGGGGAGCTGTTTTTT

D gene: NA
V gene: TRBV11-2
J gene: TRBJ2-2
clone size: NA
CDR3 protein: CASIATFGELFF
CDR3 DNA: TGTGCCAGCATCGCTACCTTCGGGGAGCTGTTTTTT

D gene: TRBD1
V gene: TRBV2
J gene: TRBJ2-2
clone size: NA
CDR3 protein: CASSRQGSKNTGELFF
CDR3 DNA: TGTGCCAGCAGTCGACAGGGGAGTAAGAACACCGGGGAGCTGTTTTTT

D gene: NA
V gene: TRBV7-2
J gene: TRBJ2-5
clone size: few
CDR3 protein: CASSPIQETQYF
CDR3 DNA: TGTGCCAGCAGTCCGATACAAGAGACCCAGTACTTC

D gene: NA
V gene: TRBV4-1
J gene: TRBJ2-2
clone size: few
CDR3 protein: CASSPWATAGSGTGELFF
CDR3 DNA: TGCGCCAGCAGCCCTTGGGCGACAGCGGGTTCAGGGACCGGGGAGCTGTTTTTT

D gene: NA
V gene: TRBV19
J gene: TRBJ2-3
clone size: NA
CDR3 protein: CASSERQGAGGTQYF
CDR3 DNA: TGTGCCAGTAGTGAGAGACAGGGTGCGGGAGGTACGCAGTATTTT

D gene: TRBD2
V gene: TRBV13
J gene: TRBJ2-2
clone size: few
CDR3 protein: CASSFGTTHPGELFF
CDR3 DNA: TGTGCCAGCAGCTTCGGGACTACCCACCCCGGGGAGCTGTTTTTT

D gene: NA
V gene: TRBV30
J gene: TRBJ2-1
clone size: few
CDR3 protein: CAWTPGSSYNEQFF
CDR3 DNA: TGTGCCTGGACTCCGGGAAGCTCCTACAATGAGCAGTTCTTC

D gene: TRBD2
V gene: TRBV19
J gene: TRBJ2-4
clone size: NA
CDR3 protein: CASSIDLASGNIQYF
CDR3 DNA: TGTGCCAGTAGTATAGATCTCGCTAGCGGAAACATTCAGTACTTC

D gene: TRBD2
V gene: TRBV19
J gene: TRBJ2-1
clone size: NA
CDR3 protein: CASSAGTSGMGEQFF
CDR3 DNA: TGTGCCAGTAGTGCAGGGACTAGCGGGATGGGTGAGCAGTTCTTC

D gene: NA
V gene: TRBV30
J gene: TRBJ2-5
clone size: NA
CDR3 protein: CAWSMPVTVQETQYF
CDR3 DNA: TGTGCCTGGAGTATGCCGGTGACGGTTCAAGAGACCCAGTACTTC

D gene: TRBD2
V gene: TRBV7-7
J gene: TRBJ2-1
clone size: NA
CDR3 protein: CASSSTSGSDDNEQFF
CDR3 DNA: TGTGCCAGCAGCAGTACAAGCGGGAGTGACGACAATGAGCAGTTCTTC

D gene: NA
V gene: TRBV7-9
J gene: TRBJ2-7
clone size: NA
CDR3 protein: CASSLGLDRYEQYF
CDR3 DNA: TGTGCCAGCAGCTTAGGACTAGATCGCTACGAGCAGTACTTC

D gene: NA
V gene: TRBV20-1
J gene: TRBJ1-1
clone size: NA
CDR3 protein: CSALGATEAFF
CDR3 DNA: TGCAGTGCCTTGGGGGCAACTGAAGCTTTCTTT

D gene: TRBD2
V gene: TRBV9
J gene: TRBJ2-7
clone size: few
CDR3 protein: CASSADLAGAYEQYF
CDR3 DNA: TGTGCCAGCAGCGCAGACCTAGCGGGAGCCTACGAGCAGTACTTC

D gene: TRBD2
V gene: TRBV25-1
J gene: TRBJ2-1
clone size: few
CDR3 protein: CARPPGLLRYNEQFF
CDR3 DNA: TGTGCCAGGCCTCCGGGACTACTAAGATATAATGAGCAGTTCTTC

D gene: NA
V gene: TRBV28
J gene: TRBJ2-1
clone size: NA
CDR3 protein: CASSLGYNEQFF
CDR3 DNA: TGTGCCAGCAGTTTGGGGTACAATGAGCAGTTCTTC

D gene: NA
V gene: TRBV16
J gene: TRBJ2-3
clone size: few
CDR3 protein: CASSQPYSTDTQYF
CDR3 DNA: TGTGCCAGCAGCCAACCGTATAGCACAGATACGCAGTATTTT

D gene: TRBD2
V gene: TRBV7-8
J gene: TRBJ2-1
clone size: few
CDR3 protein: CASSSLAGVKGNEQFF
CDR3 DNA: TGTGCCAGCAGCTCCTTAGCGGGAGTAAAGGGCAATGAGCAGTTCTTC

D gene: NA
V gene: TRBV9
J gene: TRBJ2-7
clone size: few
CDR3 protein: CASSPRLATYEQYF
CDR3 DNA: TGTGCCAGCAGCCCCCGCCTAGCCACCTACGAGCAGTACTTC

D gene: NA
V gene: TRBV6-5
J gene: TRBJ2-1
clone size: NA
CDR3 protein: CASSTRVSYNEQFF
CDR3 DNA: TGTGCCAGCAGTACACGTGTCTCCTACAATGAGCAGTTCTTC

D gene: TRBD1
V gene: TRBV18
J gene: TRBJ2-5
clone size: few
CDR3 protein: CASSPGQAQETQYF
CDR3 DNA: TGTGCCAGCTCACCAGGACAGGCCCAAGAGACCCAGTACTTC

D gene: NA
V gene: TRBV7-7
J gene: TRBJ2-5
clone size: many
CDR3 protein: CASSLLPTPRETQYF
CDR3 DNA: TGTGCTAGCAGCTTACTTCCGACTCCCCGGGAGACCCAGTACTTC

D gene: NA
V gene: TRBV7-9
J gene: TRBJ2-1
clone size: few
CDR3 protein: CASSLARNNEQFF
CDR3 DNA: TGTGCCAGCAGCTTAGCCAGGAACAATGAGCAGTTCTTC

D gene: NA
V gene: TRBV7-2
J gene: TRBJ2-4
clone size: NA
CDR3 protein: CASSTNTIAKNIQYF
CDR3 DNA: TGTGCCAGCAGCACTAACACGATAGCCAAAAACATTCAGTACTTC

D gene: TRBD2
V gene: TRBV20-1
J gene: TRBJ2-3
clone size: NA
CDR3 protein: CSAGGTDTQYF
CDR3 DNA: TGCAGTGCCGGGGGGACAGATACGCAGTATTTT

D gene: TRBD1
V gene: TRBV7-2
J gene: TRBJ2-7
clone size: few
CDR3 protein: CASSLRQGFYEQYF
CDR3 DNA: TGTGCCAGCAGCTTACGACAGGGGTTCTACGAGCAGTACTTC

D gene: TRBD1
V gene: TRBV30
J gene: TRBJ1-6
clone size: few
CDR3 protein: CASRTGWDSPLHF
CDR3 DNA: TGTGCCTCAAGGACAGGGTGGGATTCACCCCTCCACTTT

D gene: NA
V gene: TRBV18
J gene: TRBJ2-1
clone size: few
CDR3 protein: CASSPSGTNNEQFF
CDR3 DNA: TGTGCCAGCTCACCCTCTGGGACAAACAATGAGCAGTTCTTC

D gene: NA
V gene: TRBV5-4
J gene: TRBJ1-1
clone size: many
CDR3 protein: CASSLDSGMNTEAFF
CDR3 DNA: TGTGCCAGCAGCTTGGATAGCGGAATGAACACTGAAGCTTTCTTT

D gene: NA
V gene: TRBV5-1
J gene: TRBJ1-1
clone size: few
CDR3 protein: CASSLGRHTEAFF
CDR3 DNA: TGCGCCAGCAGCTTGGGCAGGCACACTGAAGCTTTCTTT

D gene: NA
V gene: TRBV30
J gene: TRBJ2-3
clone size: many
CDR3 protein: CAWSFSTDTQYF
CDR3 DNA: TGTGCCTGGAGTTTTAGCACAGATACGCAGTATTTT

D gene: NA
V gene: TRBV20-1
J gene: TRBJ2-7
clone size: NA
CDR3 protein: CSATQFYEQYF
CDR3 DNA: TGCAGTGCTACTCAGTTCTACGAGCAGTACTTC

D gene: NA
V gene: TRBV30
J gene: TRBJ1-3
clone size: few
CDR3 protein: CALTRTFGTGGGNTIYF
CDR3 DNA: TGTGCCTTGACTAGAACTTTTGGGACCGGAGGAGGAAACACCATATATTTT

D gene: NA
V gene: TRBV20-1
J gene: TRBJ2-7
clone size: many
CDR3 protein: CSASDFYEQYF
CDR3 DNA: TGCAGTGCTTCGGACTTTTACGAGCAGTACTTC

D gene: TRBD1
V gene: TRBV7-9
J gene: TRBJ1-3
clone size: NA
CDR3 protein: CASSPGTGEDTIYF
CDR3 DNA: TGTGCCAGCAGCCCGGGGACAGGGGAGGACACCATATATTTT

D gene: NA
V gene: TRBV29-1
J gene: TRBJ2-7
clone size: few
CDR3 protein: CSVKREQSSYEQYF
CDR3 DNA: TGCAGCGTCAAGAGGGAGCAAAGCTCCTACGAGCAGTACTTC

D gene: TRBD1
V gene: TRBV9
J gene: TRBJ2-1
clone size: NA
CDR3 protein: CASSVTTQGVYEQFF
CDR3 DNA: TGTGCCAGCAGCGTGACTACCCAGGGGGTCTATGAGCAGTTCTTC

D gene: TRBD1
V gene: TRBV29-1
J gene: TRBJ2-1
clone size: NA
CDR3 protein: CSVLRQGREQFF
CDR3 DNA: TGCAGCGTCCTAAGACAGGGCCGAGAGCAGTTCTTC

D gene: NA
V gene: TRBV14
J gene: TRBJ2-1
clone size: many
CDR3 protein: CASSQGPYNEQFF
CDR3 DNA: TGTGCCAGCAGCCAAGGGCCCTACAATGAGCAGTTCTTC

D gene: NA
V gene: TRBV7-3
J gene: TRBJ2-2
clone size: few
CDR3 protein: CASSQSAHTGELFF
CDR3 DNA: TGTGCCAGCAGCCAATCGGCCCACACCGGGGAGCTGTTTTTT